This T cell receptor (beta chain) was sequenced in a study of regulatory T cells in long-lasting Graves disease. Regarding the study as a whole: Persistent cases of Graves' showed reduced TCR diversity relative to newly diagnosed patients.

Time point: persistent/refractory GD, antithyroid drugs over 5 years with positive TRAb. Generation of the TCR library employed RNA extracted from PBMCs. This CDR3 region has 11 residues. V was pared by 6 bases and J by 6 bases, with 5 bases between. CDR3-region Arm-PCR and iRepertoire HTBI primers produced the TCR beta libraries. TCRdb re-derived calls from the multiplex PCR reads in MiXCR, one entry per CDR3 protein. The data contain about 470,000 distinct CDR3 sequences, under 25% of them singletons. This clonotype was seen at least ten times. No antigen is known for it. Sequencing used peripheral blood mononuclear cells (PBMCs), obtained when the disease was refractory, from a patient treated with antithyroid drugs. The chain links TRBV12-3 or TRBV12-4 to TRBJ2-2; D uncertain. The source of this sequence is a female donor with Graves disease. DNA of the CDR3: TGTGCCAGCAGCTTCGCCGGGGAGCTGTTTTTT. As protein: CASSFAGELFF.